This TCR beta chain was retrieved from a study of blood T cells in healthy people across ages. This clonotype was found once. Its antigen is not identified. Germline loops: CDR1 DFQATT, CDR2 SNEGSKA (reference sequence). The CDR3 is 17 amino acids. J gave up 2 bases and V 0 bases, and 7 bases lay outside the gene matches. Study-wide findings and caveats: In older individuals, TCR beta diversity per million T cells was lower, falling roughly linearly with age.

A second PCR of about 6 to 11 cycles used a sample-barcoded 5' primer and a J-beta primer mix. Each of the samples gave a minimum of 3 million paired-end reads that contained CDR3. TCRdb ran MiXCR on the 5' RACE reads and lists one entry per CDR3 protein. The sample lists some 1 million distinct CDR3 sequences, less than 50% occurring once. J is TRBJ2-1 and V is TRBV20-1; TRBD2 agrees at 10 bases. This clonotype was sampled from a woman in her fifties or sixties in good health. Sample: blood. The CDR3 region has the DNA TGCAGTGCTAGAGATCTCACTAGCGGGAATCCCTACAATGAGCAGTTCTTC. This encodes CSARDLTSGNPYNEQFF.